Listed below are T cell receptor beta chains from one sample, sequenced in a study of radiotherapy plus CTLA-4 blockade in lung cancer. The repertoire was sequenced with immunoSEQ multiplex PCR; TCRdb's copy has only in-frame clones and lacks some. Of 85,000 to 100,000 clones listed, around 87% are singletons. The sequencing here drew on peripheral blood, taken from a patient treated with radiotherapy plus ipilimumab. The receptors here all came from a human donor with non-small cell lung cancer that progressed on radiotherapy plus ipilimumab. The CDR3 runs from the conserved cysteine through the conserved F or W. The D gene is left open where the match is weak. Size is stated for part of the rows, as once, few or many counts, or as a class when the clone is expanded.

J gene | D gene | V gene | clone size | CDR3 DNA | CDR3 protein
TRBJ1-2 | NA | TRBV5-1 | NA | TGCGCCAGCAGCTGGGGGGGATCTTCTGGTGGCTACACCTTC | CASSWGGSSGGYTF
TRBJ2-1 | TRBD2 | TRBV18 | NA | TGTGCCAGCTCACCCGCTAGCGGGAGGTCAGGGGGGAATGAGCAGTTCTTC | CASSPASGRSGGNEQFF
TRBJ1-2 | NA | TRBV30 | few | TGTGCCTGGAGATACGACGGAAACTATGGCTACACCTTC | CAWRYDGNYGYTF
TRBJ2-2 | NA | TRBV19 | NA | TGTGCCAGTAGTACCGGGTTCTTGCTCGCCGGGGAGCTGTTTTTT | CASSTGFLLAGELFF
TRBJ1-2 | NA | TRBV7-2 | NA | TGTGCCAGCAGCTTAGTGCAAGCTAACTATGGCTACACCTTC | CASSLVQANYGYTF
TRBJ1-5 | TRBD1 | TRBV6-6 | NA | TGTGCCAGCAGTTATGGTCAGGGGGCAATATATCAGCCCCAGCATTTT | CASSYGQGAIYQPQHF
TRBJ1-3 | TRBD1 | TRBV13 | few | TGTGCCAGCAGCACCTGGACAGGAGGGAGCTACTCTGGAAACACCATATATTTT | CASSTWTGGSYSGNTIYF
TRBJ1-6 | NA | TRBV25-1 | once | TGTGCCAGCAGCGACACCAAAAGCTCCTATAATTCACCCCTCCACTTT | CASSDTKSSYNSPLHF
TRBJ2-1 | NA | TRBV18 | NA | TGTGCCAGCTCACACTGGACAATAAGCTCCTACAATGAGCAGTTCTTC | CASSHWTISSYNEQFF
TRBJ2-1 | NA | TRBV29-1 | NA | TGCAGTGCTGGGACTGCCCTCTACAATGAGCAGTTCTTC | CSAGTALYNEQFF
TRBJ1-2 | NA | TRBV28 | NA | TGTGCCAGCAGGTACTCTAACTATGGCTACACCTTC | CASRYSNYGYTF
TRBJ1-2 | TRBD1 | TRBV28 | NA | TGTGCCAGCCAGGCAGGGGGCGGTAGTCATGGCTACACCTTC | CASQAGGGSHGYTF
TRBJ2-7 | NA | TRBV7-9 | NA | TGTGCCAGCAGTTCCCAGGGGCCCTACGAGCAGTACTTC | CASSSQGPYEQYF
TRBJ1-3 | TRBD1 | TRBV19 | NA | TGTGCCAGTAGTATCCGACAGGGTTGGGGACGTAGCTCTGGAAACACCATATATTTT | CASSIRQGWGRSSGNTIYF
TRBJ1-4 | TRBD1 | TRBV29-1 | NA | TGCAGCTCAACAGGGGGCGCGACTAATGAAAAACTGTTTTTT | CSSTGGATNEKLFF
TRBJ1-2 | NA | TRBV10-2 | NA | TGCGCCAGCAGGGATAGCCAGGGATCGGTAAACTATGGCTACACCTTC | CASRDSQGSVNYGYTF
TRBJ1-6 | NA | TRBV21-1 | NA | TGTGCCAGCCAACAGGAATACTCCTATAATTCACCCCTCCACTTT | CASQQEYSYNSPLHF
TRBJ1-2 | NA | TRBV5-6 | NA | TGTGCCAGCAGCTTGTCGCTCGGCTACTATGGCTACACCTTC | CASSLSLGYYGYTF
TRBJ2-1 | NA | TRBV7-7 | NA | TGTGCTAGCAGCCCAGGAACGGGAACCTACAATGAGCAGTTCTTC | CASSPGTGTYNEQFF
TRBJ2-7 | NA | TRBV2 | NA | TGTGCCAGCAAAGGACCCTACGAGCAGTACTTC | CASKGPYEQYF
TRBJ2-7 | NA | TRBV5-5 | NA | TGTGCCAGCAGCTGGACATTGGCCGAGCAGTACTTC | CASSWTLAEQYF
TRBJ1-1 | NA | TRBV5-1 | NA | TGCGCCAGCAGCTTGGCCGGGGGATTCATGAACACTGAAGCTTTCTTT | CASSLAGGFMNTEAFF
TRBJ2-1 | TRBD2 | TRBV5-5 | NA | TGTGCCAGCAGCTTGTCGGGACTAGCGGACAATGAGCAGTTCTTC | CASSLSGLADNEQFF
TRBJ2-1 | TRBD2 | TRBV14 | NA | TGTGCCAGCAGACCTACTAGCGGGGGGACCAATGAGCAGTTCTTC | CASRPTSGGTNEQFF
TRBJ2-7 | NA | TRBV27 | NA | TGTGCCAGCAGTACGGACGTCCGGGAGCAGTACTTC | CASSTDVREQYF
TRBJ1-5 | TRBD1 | TRBV19 | NA | TGTGCCAGTAGTACCGGGACAGGAGGTCAGCCCCAGCATTTT | CASSTGTGGQPQHF
TRBJ1-1 | NA | TRBV7-9 | NA | TGTGCCAGCAGCCGGACAATGAACACTGAAGCTTTCTTT | CASSRTMNTEAFF
TRBJ1-4 | NA | TRBV5-4 | NA | TGTGCCAGCAGCAGGTCTTCTAATGAAAAACTGTTTTTT | CASSRSSNEKLFF
TRBJ2-7 | NA | TRBV6-6 | NA | TGTGCCAGCAGTGAGGGCCTCCACGAGCAGTACTTC | CASSEGLHEQYF
TRBJ2-3 | TRBD1 | TRBV7-9 | NA | TGTGCCAGCAGCTTAGGGACAGGGGCAGATACGCAGTATTTT | CASSLGTGADTQYF
TRBJ1-2 | NA | TRBV6-5 | NA | TGTGCCAGCAGTCGAAGACAAGATATGGACTTTAGCTACACCTTC | CASSRRQDMDFSYTF
TRBJ2-7 | TRBD2 | TRBV4-2 | NA | TGTGCCAGCAGCCAAGACCCTCGGGGGGGGGAGCAGTACTTC | CASSQDPRGGEQYF
TRBJ1-2 | TRBD1 | TRBV6-5 | NA | TGTGCCAGCAGTTGGGGCAGGGGGGATGGCTACACCTTC | CASSWGRGDGYTF
TRBJ1-4 | NA | TRBV19 | many | TGTGCCTCATCGGAAGGGTCCGCCGGGCCCCAAAAACTGTTTTTT | CASSEGSAGPQKLFF
TRBJ1-1 | NA | TRBV9 | NA | TGTGCCAGCAGCCCTAAGTTAGTGAACACTGAAGCTTTCTTT | CASSPKLVNTEAFF
TRBJ2-5 | NA | TRBV5-1 | NA | TGCGCCAGCAGCCCACAACTGCCAGGTCAAGAGACCCAGTACTTC | CASSPQLPGQETQYF
TRBJ1-2 | NA | TRBV6-5 | NA | TGTGCCAGCACCAGAAAGGGACGGGACTATGGCTACACCTTC | CASTRKGRDYGYTF
TRBJ2-3 | TRBD2 | TRBV7-2 | NA | TGTGCCATCGGGCTAGGTAGCGGGAGAACGGCGGATACGCAGTATTTT | CAIGLGSGRTADTQYF
TRBJ2-3 | NA | TRBV7-9 | NA | TGTGCCAGCAGCTTAAGCACAGATACGCAGTATTTT | CASSLSTDTQYF
TRBJ1-1 | NA | TRBV9 | once | TGTGCCAGCAGCGTAGGGGCGGGGAGGACTGAAGCTTTCTTT | CASSVGAGRTEAFF
TRBJ1-1 | NA | TRBV9 | NA | TGTGCCAGCAGCGCCTCCGGCGCGGCCACTGAAGCTTTCTTT | CASSASGAATEAFF
TRBJ1-2 | NA | TRBV6-7 | NA | TGTGCCAGCCGACTAGGACGGGGGGAAAGGAACTATGGCTACACCTTC | CASRLGRGERNYGYTF
TRBJ2-7 | NA | TRBV20-1 | few | TGCAGTGCTAGGGGCCCTCTCGAGCAGTACTTC | CSARGPLEQYF
TRBJ2-3 | NA | TRBV5-1 | NA | TGCGCCAGCAGCTTGCGGGAGACAGATACGCAGTATTTT | CASSLRETDTQYF